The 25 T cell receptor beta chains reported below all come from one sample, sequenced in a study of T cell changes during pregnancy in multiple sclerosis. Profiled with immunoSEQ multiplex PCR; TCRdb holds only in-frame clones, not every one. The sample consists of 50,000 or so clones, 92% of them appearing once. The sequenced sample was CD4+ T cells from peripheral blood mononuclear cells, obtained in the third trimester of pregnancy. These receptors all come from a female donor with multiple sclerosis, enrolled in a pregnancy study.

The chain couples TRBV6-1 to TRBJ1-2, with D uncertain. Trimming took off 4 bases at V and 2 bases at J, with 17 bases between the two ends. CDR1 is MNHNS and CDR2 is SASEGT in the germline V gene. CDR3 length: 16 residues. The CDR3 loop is CASSASLAGPNYGYTF. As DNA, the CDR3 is TGTGCCAGCAGTGCCTCCTTGGCAGGCCCGAACTATGGCTACACCTTC.

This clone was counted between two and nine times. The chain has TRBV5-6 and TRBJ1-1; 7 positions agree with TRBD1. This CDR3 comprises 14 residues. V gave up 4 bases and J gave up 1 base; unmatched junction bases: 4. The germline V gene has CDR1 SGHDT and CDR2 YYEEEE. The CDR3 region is CASSRGTENTEAFF. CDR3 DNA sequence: TGTGCCAGCAGCCGGGGGACAGAGAACACTGAAGCTTTCTTT. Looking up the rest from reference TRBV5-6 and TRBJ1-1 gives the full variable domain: DAGVTQSPTHLIKTRGQQVTLRCSPKSGHDTVSWYQQALGQGPQFIFQYYEEEERQRGNFPDRFSGHQFPNYSSELNVNALLLGDSALYLCASSRGTENTEAFFGQGTRLTVV.

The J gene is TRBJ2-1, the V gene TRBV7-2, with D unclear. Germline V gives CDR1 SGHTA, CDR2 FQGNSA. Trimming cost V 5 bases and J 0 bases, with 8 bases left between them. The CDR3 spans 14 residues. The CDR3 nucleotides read TGTGCCAGCAGCGTAAGTAGCTCCTACAATGAGCAGTTCTTC. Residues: CASSVSSSYNEQFF. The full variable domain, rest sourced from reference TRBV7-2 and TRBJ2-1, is GAGVSQSPSNKVTEKGKDVELRCDPISGHTALYWYRQSLGQGLEFLIYFQGNSAPDKSGLPSDRFSAERTGGSVSTLTIQRTQQEDSAVYLCASSVSSSYNEQFFGPGTRLTVL.

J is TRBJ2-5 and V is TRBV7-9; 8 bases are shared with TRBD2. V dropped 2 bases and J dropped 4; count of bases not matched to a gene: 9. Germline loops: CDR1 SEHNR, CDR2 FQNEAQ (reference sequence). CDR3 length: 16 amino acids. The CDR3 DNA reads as TGTGCCAGCAGCTTATATATTAGCGGGATCGGAGAGACCCAGTACTTC. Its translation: CASSLYISGIGETQYF.

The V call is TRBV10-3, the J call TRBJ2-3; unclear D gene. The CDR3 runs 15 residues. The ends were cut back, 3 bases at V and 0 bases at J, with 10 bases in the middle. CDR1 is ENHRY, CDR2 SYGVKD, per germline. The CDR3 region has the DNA TGTGCCATCAGTGAAGACTCCTCTAGCACAGATACGCAGTATTTT. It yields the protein CAISEDSSSTDTQYF.

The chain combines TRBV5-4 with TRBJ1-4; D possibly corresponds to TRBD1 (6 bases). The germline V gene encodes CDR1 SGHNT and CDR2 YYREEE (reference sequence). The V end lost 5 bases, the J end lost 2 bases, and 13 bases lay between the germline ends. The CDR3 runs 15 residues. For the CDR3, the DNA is TGTGCCAGCAGATCAGGGGTATCGACTAATGAAAAACTGTTTTTT. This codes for CASRSGVSTNEKLFF.

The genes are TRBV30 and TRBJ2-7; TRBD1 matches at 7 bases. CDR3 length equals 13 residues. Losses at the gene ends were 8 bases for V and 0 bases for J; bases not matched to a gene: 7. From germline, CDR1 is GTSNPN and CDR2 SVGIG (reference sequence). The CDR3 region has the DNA TGTGCCGCCTCACAGGGGTCCTCCTACGAGCAGTACTTC. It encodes CAASQGSSYEQYF.

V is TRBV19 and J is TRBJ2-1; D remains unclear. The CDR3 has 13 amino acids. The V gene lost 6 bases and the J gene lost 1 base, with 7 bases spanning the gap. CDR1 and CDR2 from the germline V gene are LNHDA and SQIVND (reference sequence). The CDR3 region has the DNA TGTGCCAGTAGCCGGTCGTCCTACAATGAGCAGTTCTTC. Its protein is CASSRSSYNEQFF.

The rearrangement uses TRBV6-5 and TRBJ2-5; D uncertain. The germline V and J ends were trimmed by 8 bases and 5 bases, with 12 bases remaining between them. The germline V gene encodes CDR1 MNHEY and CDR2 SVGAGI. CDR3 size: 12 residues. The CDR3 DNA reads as TGTGCCAGCGGCCTCCTGTGGGAGACCCAGTACTTC. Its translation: CASGLLWETQYF.

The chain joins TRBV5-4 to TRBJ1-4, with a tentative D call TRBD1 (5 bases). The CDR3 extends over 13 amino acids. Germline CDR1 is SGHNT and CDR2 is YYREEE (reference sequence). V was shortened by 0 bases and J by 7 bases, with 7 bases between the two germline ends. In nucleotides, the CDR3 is TGTGCCAGCAGCTTGGCCGGGGGTGAAAAACTGTTTTTT. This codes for CASSLAGGEKLFF.

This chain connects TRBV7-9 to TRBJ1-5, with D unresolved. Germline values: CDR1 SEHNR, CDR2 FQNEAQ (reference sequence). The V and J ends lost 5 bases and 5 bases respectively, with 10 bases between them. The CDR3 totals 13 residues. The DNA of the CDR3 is TGTGCCAGCAGCGAAGAACAGTATCAGCCCCAGCATTTT. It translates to CASSEEQYQPQHF.

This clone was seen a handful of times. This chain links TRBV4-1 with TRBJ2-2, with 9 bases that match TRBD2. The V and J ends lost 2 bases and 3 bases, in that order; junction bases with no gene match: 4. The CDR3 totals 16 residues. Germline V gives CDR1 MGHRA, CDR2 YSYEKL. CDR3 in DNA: TGCGCCAGCAGCCAACCGCAGCGGGAGGACACCGGGGAGCTGTTTTTT. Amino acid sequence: CASSQPQREDTGELFF.

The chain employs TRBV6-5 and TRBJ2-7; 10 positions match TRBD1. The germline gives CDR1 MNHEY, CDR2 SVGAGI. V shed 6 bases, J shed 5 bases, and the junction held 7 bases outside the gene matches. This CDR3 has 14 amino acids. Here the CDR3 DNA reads TGTGCCAGCAGAACCGGGGACAGGGGCAACGAGCAGTACTTC. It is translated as CASRTGDRGNEQYF.

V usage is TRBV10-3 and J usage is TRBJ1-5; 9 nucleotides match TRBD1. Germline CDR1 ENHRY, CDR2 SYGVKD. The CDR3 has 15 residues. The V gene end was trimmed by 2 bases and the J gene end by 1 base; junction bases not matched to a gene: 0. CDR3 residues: CAISEGQGSNQPQHF. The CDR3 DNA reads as TGTGCCATCAGTGAGGGACAGGGGAGCAATCAGCCCCAGCATTTT.

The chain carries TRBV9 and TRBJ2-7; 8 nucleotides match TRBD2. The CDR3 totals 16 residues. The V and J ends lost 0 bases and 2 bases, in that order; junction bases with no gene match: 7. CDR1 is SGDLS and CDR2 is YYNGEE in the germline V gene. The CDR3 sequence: CASSVEGSGAPYEQYF. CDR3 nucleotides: TGTGCCAGCAGCGTAGAGGGTAGCGGGGCCCCCTACGAGCAGTACTTC.

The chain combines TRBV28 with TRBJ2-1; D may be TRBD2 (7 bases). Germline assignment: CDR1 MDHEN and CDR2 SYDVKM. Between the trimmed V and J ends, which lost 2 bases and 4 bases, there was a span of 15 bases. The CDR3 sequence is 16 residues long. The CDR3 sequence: CASSLPGGLDYNEQFF. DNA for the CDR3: TGTGCCAGCAGTTTACCGGGGGGCCTCGATTACAATGAGCAGTTCTTC. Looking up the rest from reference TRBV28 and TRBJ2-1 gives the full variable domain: DVKVTQSSRYLVKRTGEKVFLECVQDMDHENMFWYRQDPGLGLRLIYFSYDVKMKEKGDIPEGYSVSREKKERFSLILESASTNQTSMYLCASSLPGGLDYNEQFFGPGTRLTVL.

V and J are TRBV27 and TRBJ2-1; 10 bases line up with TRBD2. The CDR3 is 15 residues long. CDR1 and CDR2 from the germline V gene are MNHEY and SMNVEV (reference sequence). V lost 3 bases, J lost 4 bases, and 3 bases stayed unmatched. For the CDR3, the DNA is TGTGCCAGCAGTTTTCTAGCGGGAGCTTACAATGAGCAGTTCTTC. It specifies CASSFLAGAYNEQFF.

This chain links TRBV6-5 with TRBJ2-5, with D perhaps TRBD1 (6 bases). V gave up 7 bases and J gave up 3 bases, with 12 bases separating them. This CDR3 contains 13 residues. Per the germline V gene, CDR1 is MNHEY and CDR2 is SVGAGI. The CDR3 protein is CASTRQAKETQYF. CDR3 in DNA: TGTGCCAGCACCCGACAGGCGAAAGAGACCCAGTACTTC.

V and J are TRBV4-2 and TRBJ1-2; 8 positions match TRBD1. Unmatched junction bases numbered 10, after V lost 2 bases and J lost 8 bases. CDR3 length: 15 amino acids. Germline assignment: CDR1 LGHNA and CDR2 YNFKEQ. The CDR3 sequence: CASSQIRGPYGGYTF. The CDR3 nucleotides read TGTGCCAGCAGCCAAATCAGGGGGCCGTATGGGGGCTACACCTTC.

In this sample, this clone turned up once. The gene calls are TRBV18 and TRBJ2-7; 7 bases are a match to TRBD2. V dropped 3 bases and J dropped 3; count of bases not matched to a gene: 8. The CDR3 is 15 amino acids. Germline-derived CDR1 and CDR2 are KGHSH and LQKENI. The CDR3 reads CASSPGRAGLYEQYF. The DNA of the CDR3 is TGTGCCAGCTCACCCGGACGAGCGGGGCTCTACGAGCAGTACTTC.

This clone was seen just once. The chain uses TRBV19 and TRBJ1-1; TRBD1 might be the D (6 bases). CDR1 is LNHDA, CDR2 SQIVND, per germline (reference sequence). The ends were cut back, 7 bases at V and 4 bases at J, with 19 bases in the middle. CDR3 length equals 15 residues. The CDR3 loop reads CASIGATGPITEAFF. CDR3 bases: TGTGCCAGTATAGGGGCAACAGGGCCGATCACTGAAGCTTTCTTT.

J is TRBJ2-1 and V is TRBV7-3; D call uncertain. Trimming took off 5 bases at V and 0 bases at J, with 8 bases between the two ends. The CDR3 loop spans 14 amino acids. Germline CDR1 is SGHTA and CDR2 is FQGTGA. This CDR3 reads CASSPKSSYNEQFF. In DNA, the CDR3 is TGTGCCAGCAGCCCCAAGAGCTCCTACAATGAGCAGTTCTTC. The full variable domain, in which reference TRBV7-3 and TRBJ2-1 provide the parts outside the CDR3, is GAGVSQTPSNKVTEKGKYVELRCDPISGHTALYWYRQSLGQGPEFLIYFQGTGAADDSGLPNDRFFAVRPEGSVSTLKIQRTERGDSAVYLCASSPKSSYNEQFFGPGTRLTVL.

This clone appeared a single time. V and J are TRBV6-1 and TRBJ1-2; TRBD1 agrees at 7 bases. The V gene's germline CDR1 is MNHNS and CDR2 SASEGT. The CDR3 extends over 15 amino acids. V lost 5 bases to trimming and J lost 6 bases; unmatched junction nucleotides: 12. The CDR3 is CASSPNTRQGHGYTF. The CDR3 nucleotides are TGTGCCAGCAGTCCAAATACCCGACAGGGTCATGGCTACACCTTC.

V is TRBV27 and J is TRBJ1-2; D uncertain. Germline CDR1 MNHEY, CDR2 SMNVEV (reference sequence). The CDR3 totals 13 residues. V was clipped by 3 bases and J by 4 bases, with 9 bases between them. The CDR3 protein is CASSFEGAYGYTF. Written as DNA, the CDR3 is TGTGCCAGCAGTTTTGAGGGTGCCTATGGCTACACCTTC.

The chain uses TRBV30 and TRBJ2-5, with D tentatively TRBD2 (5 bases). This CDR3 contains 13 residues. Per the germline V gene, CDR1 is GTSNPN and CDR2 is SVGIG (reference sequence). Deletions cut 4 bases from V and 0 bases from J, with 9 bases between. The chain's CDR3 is CAWKTNHQETQYF. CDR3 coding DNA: TGTGCCTGGAAGACTAACCACCAAGAGACCCAGTACTTC.